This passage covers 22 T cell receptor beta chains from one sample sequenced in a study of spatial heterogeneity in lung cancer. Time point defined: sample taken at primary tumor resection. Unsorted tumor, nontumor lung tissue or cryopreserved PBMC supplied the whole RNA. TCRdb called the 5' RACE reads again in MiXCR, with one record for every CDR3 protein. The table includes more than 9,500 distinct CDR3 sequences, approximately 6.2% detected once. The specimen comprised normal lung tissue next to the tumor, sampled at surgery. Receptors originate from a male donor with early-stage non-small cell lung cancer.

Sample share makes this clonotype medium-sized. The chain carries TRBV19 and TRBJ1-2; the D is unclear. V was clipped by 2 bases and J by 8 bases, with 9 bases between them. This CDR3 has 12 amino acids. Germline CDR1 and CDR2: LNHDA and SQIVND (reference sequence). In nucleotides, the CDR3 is TGTGCCAGTAGTATATCAGTGTACGGCTACACCTTC. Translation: CASSISVYGYTF.

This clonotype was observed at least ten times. The CDR3 spells CAWWVGSTAYGYTF. The CDR3 region has the DNA TGTGCCTGGTGGGTGGGCAGTACCGCCTATGGCTACACCTTC. The chain recombines TRBV30 with TRBJ1-2; unclear D gene. CDR1 and CDR2 from the germline V gene are GTSNPN and SVGIG (reference sequence). The length of the CDR3 is 14 residues. V was shortened by 5 bases and J by 4 bases, with 17 bases between the two germline ends.

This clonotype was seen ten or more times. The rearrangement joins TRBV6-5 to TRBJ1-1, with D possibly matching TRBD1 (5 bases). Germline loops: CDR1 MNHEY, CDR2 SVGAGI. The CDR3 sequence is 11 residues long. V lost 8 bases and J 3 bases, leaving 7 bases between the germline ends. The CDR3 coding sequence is TGTGCCAGCCAGGGAGACACTGAAGCTTTCTTT. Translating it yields CASQGDTEAFF.

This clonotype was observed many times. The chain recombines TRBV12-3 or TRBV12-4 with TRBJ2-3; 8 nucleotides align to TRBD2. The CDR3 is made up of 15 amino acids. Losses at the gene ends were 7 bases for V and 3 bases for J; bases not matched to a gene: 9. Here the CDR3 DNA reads TGTGCCAGCACCCTCAGCGGGAGAAGAACAGATACGCAGTATTTT. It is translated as CASTLSGRRTDTQYF.

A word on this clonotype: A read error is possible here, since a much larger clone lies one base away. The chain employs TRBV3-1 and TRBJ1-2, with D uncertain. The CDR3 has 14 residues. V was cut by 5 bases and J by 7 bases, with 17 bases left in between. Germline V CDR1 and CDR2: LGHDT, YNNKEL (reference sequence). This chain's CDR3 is CASSSPGWTGGYTF. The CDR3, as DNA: TGTGCCAGCAGCTCCCCCGGGTGGACTGGTGGCTACACCTTC.

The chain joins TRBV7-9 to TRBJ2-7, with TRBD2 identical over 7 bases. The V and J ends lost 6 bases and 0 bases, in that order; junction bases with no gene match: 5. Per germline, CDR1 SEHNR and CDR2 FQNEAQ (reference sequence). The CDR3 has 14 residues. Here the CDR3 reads CASRASGSSYEQYF. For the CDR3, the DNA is TGTGCCAGCAGGGCTAGCGGTAGCTCCTACGAGCAGTACTTC.

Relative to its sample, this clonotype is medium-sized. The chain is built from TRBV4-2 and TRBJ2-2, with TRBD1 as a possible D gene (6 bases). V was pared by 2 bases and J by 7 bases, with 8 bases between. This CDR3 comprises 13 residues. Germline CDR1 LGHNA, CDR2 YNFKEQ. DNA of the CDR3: TGTGCCAGCAGCCAACAGGGGAACGGGGAGCTGTTTTTT. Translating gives CASSQQGNGELFF.

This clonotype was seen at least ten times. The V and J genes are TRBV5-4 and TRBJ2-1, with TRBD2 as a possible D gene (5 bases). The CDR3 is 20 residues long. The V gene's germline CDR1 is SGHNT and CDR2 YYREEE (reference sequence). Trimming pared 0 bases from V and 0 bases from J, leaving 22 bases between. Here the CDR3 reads CASSLDFNSLDFNSYNEQFF. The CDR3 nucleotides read TGTGCCAGCAGCTTGGACTTCAACAGCTTGGACTTCAACTCCTACAATGAGCAGTTCTTC.

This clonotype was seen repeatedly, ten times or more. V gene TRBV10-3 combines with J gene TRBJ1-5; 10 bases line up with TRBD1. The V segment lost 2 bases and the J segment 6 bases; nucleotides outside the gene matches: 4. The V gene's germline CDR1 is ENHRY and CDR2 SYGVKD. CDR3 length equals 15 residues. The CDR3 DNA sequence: TGTGCCATCAGTGAGGACAGGGGGCAGGGTCAGCCCCAGCATTTT. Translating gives CAISEDRGQGQPQHF.

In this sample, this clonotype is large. The CDR3 is CASSAVANEKLFF. CDR3 DNA sequence: TGTGCCAGCAGCGCCGTAGCTAATGAAAAACTGTTTTTT. The chain is built from TRBV5-4 and TRBJ1-4; D remains ambiguous. V was cut by 4 bases and J by 3 bases, with 7 bases left in between. This CDR3 is built from 13 residues. Germline V lookup: CDR1 SGHNT, CDR2 YYREEE (reference sequence).

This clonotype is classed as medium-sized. CDR3 sequence: CAWTDTGGTLNTEAFF. The CDR3 coding sequence is TGTGCCTGGACGGACACGGGGGGGACCCTGAACACTGAAGCTTTCTTT. The chain combines TRBV30 with TRBJ1-1; a possible D gene is TRBD1 (5 bases). The CDR3 loop spans 16 amino acids. Germline values: CDR1 GTSNPN, CDR2 SVGIG (reference sequence). The ends were cut back, 4 bases at V and 0 bases at J, with 18 bases in the middle.

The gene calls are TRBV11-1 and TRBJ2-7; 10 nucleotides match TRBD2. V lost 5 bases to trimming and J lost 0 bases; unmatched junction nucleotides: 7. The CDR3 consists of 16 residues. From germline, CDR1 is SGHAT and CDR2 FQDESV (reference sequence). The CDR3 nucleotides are TGTGCCAGCAGCCCGCGGACTAGCGGTAGCTCCTACGAGCAGTACTTC. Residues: CASSPRTSGSSYEQYF.

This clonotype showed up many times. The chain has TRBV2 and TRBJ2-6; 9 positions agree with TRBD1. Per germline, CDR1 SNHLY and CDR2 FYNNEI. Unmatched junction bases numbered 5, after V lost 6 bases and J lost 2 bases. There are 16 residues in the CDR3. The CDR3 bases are TGTGCCAGCAGGGGGACAGGGTTGGCTGGGGCCAACGTCCTGACTTTC. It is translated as CASRGTGLAGANVLTF.

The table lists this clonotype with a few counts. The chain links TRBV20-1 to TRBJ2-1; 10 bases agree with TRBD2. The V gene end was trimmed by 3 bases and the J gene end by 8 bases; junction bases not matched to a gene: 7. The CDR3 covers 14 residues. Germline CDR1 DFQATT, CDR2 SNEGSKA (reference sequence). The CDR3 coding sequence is TGCAGTGCTAGGGGTCTAGCGGGAGAGTATGAGCAGTTCTTC. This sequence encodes CSARGLAGEYEQFF.

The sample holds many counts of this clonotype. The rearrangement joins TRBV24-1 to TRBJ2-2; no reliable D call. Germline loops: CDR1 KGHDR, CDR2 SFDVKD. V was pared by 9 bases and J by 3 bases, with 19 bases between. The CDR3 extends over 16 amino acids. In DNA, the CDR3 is TGTGCCACCTCAACCCTCGGCGGCTCCTACACCGGGGAGCTGTTTTTT. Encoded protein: CATSTLGGSYTGELFF.

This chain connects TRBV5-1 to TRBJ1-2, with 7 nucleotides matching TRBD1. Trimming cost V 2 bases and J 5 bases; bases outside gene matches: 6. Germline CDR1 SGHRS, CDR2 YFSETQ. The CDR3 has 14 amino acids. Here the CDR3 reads CASSLKGAEYGYTF. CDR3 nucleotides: TGCGCCAGCAGCTTAAAGGGGGCTGAGTATGGCTACACCTTC. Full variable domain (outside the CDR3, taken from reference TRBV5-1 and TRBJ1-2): KAGVTQTPRYLIKTRGQQVTLSCSPISGHRSVSWYQQTPGQGLQFLFEYFSETQRNKGNFPGRFSGRQFSNSRSEMNVSTLELGDSALYLCASSLKGAEYGYTFGSGTRLTVV.

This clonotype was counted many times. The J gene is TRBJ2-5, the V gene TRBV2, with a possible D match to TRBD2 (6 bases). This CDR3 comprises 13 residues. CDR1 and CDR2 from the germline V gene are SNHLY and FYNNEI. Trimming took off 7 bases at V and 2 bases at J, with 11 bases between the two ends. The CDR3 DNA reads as TGTGCCAGCAACGAGGGGAGGCAAGAGACCCAGTACTTC. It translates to CASNEGRQETQYF. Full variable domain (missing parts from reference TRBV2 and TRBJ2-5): EPEVTQTPSHQVTQMGQEVILRCVPISNHLYFYWYRQILGQKVEFLVSFYNNEISEKSEIFDDQFSVERPDGSNFTLKIRSTKLEDSAMYFCASNEGRQETQYFGPGTRLLVL.

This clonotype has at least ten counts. The CDR3 sequence: CATSRPGQGPNGYTF. The CDR3 DNA sequence: TGTGCCACCAGCAGACCGGGACAGGGGCCCAATGGCTACACCTTC. V usage is TRBV15 and J usage is TRBJ1-2; 10 nucleotides agree with TRBD1. Trimming at V came to 2 bases and at J to 6 bases, leaving 6 bases not matched to a gene. Germline values: CDR1 LNHNV, CDR2 YYDKDF (reference sequence). This CDR3 comprises 15 residues.

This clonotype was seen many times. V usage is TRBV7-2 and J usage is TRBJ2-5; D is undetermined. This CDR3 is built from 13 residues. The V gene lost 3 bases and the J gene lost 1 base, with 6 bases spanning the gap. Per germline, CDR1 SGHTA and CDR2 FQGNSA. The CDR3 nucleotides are TGTGCCAGCAGCTTGGCTCGCCAAGAGACCCAGTACTTC. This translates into CASSLARQETQYF.

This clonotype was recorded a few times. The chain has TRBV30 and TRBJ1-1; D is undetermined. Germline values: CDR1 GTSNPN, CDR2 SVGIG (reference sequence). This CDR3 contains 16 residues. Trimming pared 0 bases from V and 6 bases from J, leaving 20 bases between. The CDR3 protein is CAWSVLPPPRVAEAFF. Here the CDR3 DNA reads TGTGCCTGGAGTGTTCTGCCCCCCCCGCGGGTAGCTGAAGCTTTCTTT.

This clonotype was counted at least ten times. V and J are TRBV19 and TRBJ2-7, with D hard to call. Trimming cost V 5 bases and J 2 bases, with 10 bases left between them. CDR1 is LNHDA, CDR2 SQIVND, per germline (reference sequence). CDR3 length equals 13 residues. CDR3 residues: CASSQFLAYEQYF. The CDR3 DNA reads TGTGCCAGTAGTCAGTTCCTTGCCTACGAGCAGTACTTC.

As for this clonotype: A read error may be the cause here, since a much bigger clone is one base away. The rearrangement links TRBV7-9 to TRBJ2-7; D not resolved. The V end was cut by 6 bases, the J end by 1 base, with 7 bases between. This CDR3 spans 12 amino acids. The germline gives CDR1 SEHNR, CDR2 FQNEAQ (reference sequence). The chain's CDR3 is CASRVRSYEQYF. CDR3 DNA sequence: TGTGCCAGCAGGGTCAGATCCTACGAGCAGTACTTC.